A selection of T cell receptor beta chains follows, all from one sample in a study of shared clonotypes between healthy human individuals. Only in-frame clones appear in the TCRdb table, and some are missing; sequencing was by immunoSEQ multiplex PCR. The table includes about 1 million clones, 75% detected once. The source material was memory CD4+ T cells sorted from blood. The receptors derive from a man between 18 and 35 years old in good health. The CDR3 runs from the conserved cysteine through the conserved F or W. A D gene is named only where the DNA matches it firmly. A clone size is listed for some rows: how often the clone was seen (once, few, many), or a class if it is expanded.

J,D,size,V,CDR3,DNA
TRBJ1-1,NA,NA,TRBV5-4,CASTLTGGENTEAFF,TGTGCCAGCACCTTAACGGGGGGAGAGAACACTGAAGCTTTCTTT
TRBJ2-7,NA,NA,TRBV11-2,CASSLELGLAIIYEQYF,TGTGCCAGCAGCTTAGAACTGGGTCTAGCGATAATCTACGAGCAGTACTTC
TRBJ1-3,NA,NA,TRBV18,CASSPPDLRNTIYF,TGTGCCAGCTCACCACCGGACCTACGAAACACCATATATTTT
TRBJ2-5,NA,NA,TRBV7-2,CASSGQRGVPRQETQYF,TGTGCCAGCAGCGGCCAAAGAGGAGTACCAAGGCAAGAGACCCAGTACTTC
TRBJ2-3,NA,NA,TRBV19,CASRGPRQSLDTQYF,TGTGCCAGTAGGGGCCCGAGACAAAGCCTGGATACGCAGTATTTT
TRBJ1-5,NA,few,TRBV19,CASSPWVNSNQPQHF,TGTGCCAGTAGTCCTTGGGTGAATAGCAATCAGCCCCAGCATTTT
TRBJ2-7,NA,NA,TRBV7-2,CASSPPGPGWGNPTYEQYF,TGTGCCAGCAGCCCACCCGGTCCCGGCTGGGGGAACCCCACCTACGAGCAGTACTTC
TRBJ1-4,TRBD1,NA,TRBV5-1,CASSARQGASSNEKLFF,TGCGCCAGCAGCGCAAGACAGGGGGCGAGCTCTAATGAAAAACTGTTTTTT
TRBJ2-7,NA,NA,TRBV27,CASSLTFLSYEQYF,TGTGCCAGCAGTTTAACTTTTCTCTCCTACGAGCAGTACTTC
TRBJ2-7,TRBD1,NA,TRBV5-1,CASSLEGGTGYEQYF,TGCGCCAGCAGCTTGGAAGGAGGGACAGGCTACGAGCAGTACTTC
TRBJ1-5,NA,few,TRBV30,CAWTFGGNQPQHF,TGTGCCTGGACGTTCGGTGGCAATCAGCCCCAGCATTTT
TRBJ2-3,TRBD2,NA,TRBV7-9,CASSLGTSGGLTDTQYF,TGTGCCAGCAGCTTAGGAACTAGCGGGGGCCTCACAGATACGCAGTATTTT
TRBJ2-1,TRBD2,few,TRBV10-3,CAISQTSGPQFF,TGTGCCATCAGTCAGACTAGCGGGCCTCAGTTCTTC
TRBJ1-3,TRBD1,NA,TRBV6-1,CASSERPGGFENTIYF,TGTGCCAGCAGTGAAAGGCCAGGGGGCTTCGAGAACACCATATATTTT
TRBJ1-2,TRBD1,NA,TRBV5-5,CASSNGQGYGYTF,TGTGCCAGCAGCAACGGACAGGGCTATGGCTACACCTTC
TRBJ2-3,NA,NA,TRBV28,CASSLSRGMGDTQYF,TGTGCCAGCAGTTTAAGTCGGGGGATGGGAGATACGCAGTATTTT
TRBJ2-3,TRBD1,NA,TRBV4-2,CASSQRRQGSTDTQYF,TGTGCCAGCAGCCAGAGAAGACAGGGTAGCACAGATACGCAGTATTTT
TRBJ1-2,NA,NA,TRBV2,CASGDKRGPRGYTF,TGTGCCAGCGGTGATAAGAGGGGCCCTCGCGGCTACACCTTC
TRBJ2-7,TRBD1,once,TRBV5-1,CASSLVQGAHEQYF,TGCGCCAGCAGCTTGGTTCAGGGGGCGCACGAGCAGTACTTC
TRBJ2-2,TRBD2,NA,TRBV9,CASSVGASGGVGELFF,TGTGCCAGCAGCGTAGGGGCTAGCGGGGGTGTCGGGGAGCTGTTTTTT
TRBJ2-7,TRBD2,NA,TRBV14,CASSYGLAGYYEQYF,TGTGCCAGCAGTTACGGACTAGCGGGGTACTACGAGCAGTACTTC
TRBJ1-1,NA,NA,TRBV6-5,CATDRSGNTEAFF,TGTGCCACCGATCGGTCTGGGAACACTGAAGCTTTCTTT
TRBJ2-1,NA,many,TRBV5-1,CASSYRSTRDNEQFF,TGCGCCAGCAGTTACCGATCGACTAGAGACAATGAGCAGTTCTTC
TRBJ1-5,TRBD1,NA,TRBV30,CAWSVNRGGWQPQHF,TGTGCCTGGAGTGTAAACAGGGGAGGGTGGCAGCCCCAGCATTTT
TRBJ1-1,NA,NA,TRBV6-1,CAHQGNVGRSTEAFF,TGTGCCCACCAGGGGAATGTGGGACGGAGCACTGAAGCTTTCTTT
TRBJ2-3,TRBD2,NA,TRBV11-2,CASSLGTSGGNTQYF,TGTGCCAGCAGCTTAGGTACTAGCGGGGGAAATACGCAGTATTTT
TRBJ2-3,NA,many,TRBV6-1,CASSEGYRVWGTDTQYF,TGTGCCAGCAGTGAAGGATATCGAGTCTGGGGCACAGATACGCAGTATTTT
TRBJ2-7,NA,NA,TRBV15,CATSRGGGAYEQYF,TGTGCCACCAGCAGAGGAGGGGGAGCCTACGAGCAGTACTTC
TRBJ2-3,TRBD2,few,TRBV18,CASSPNAGTSGRTDTQYF,TGTGCCAGCTCACCAAACGCCGGGACTAGCGGGCGCACAGATACGCAGTATTTT
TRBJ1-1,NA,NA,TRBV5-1,CASSLNSAGVTEAFF,TGCGCCAGCAGCTTGAATTCAGCAGGGGTCACTGAAGCTTTCTTT
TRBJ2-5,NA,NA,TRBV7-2,CASSPRSPQETQYF,TGTGCCAGCAGCCCTCGCTCGCCACAAGAGACCCAGTACTTC
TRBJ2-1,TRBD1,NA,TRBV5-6,CASSPGTGGMNEQFF,TGTGCCAGCAGCCCCGGGACAGGGGGTATGAATGAGCAGTTCTTC
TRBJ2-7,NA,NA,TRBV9,CASSVGQTGYEQYF,TGTGCCAGCAGCGTAGGACAAACGGGGTACGAGCAGTACTTC
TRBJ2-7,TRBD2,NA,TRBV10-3,CAISESGGFSYEQYF,TGTGCCATCAGTGAGTCGGGAGGGTTCTCCTACGAGCAGTACTTC
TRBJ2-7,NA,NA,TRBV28,CASVGTGTYEQYF,TGTGCCAGCGTTGGGACGGGGACCTACGAGCAGTACTTC
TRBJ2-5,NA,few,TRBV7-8,CASSLAVGLEETQYF,TGTGCCAGCAGCTTAGCCGTGGGTTTGGAAGAGACCCAGTACTTC
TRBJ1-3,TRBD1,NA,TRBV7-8,CASSLEAGGGNTIYF,TGTGCCAGCAGCTTAGAGGCAGGGGGAGGAAACACCATATATTTT
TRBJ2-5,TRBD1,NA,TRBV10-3,CAISETGGQETQYF,TGTGCCATCAGCGAGACAGGGGGGCAAGAGACCCAGTACTTC
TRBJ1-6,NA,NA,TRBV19,CASSIRGEYSPLHF,TGTGCCAGTAGTATAAGGGGGGAATATTCACCCCTCCACTTT
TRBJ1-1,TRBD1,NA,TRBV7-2,CASSSTGLSTEAFF,TGTGCCAGCAGCTCGACAGGGTTGAGCACTGAAGCTTTCTTT
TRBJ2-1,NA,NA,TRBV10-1,CASSESWGDDEQFF,TGCGCCAGCAGTGAGTCGTGGGGAGACGATGAGCAGTTCTTC
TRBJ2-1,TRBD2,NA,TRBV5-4,CASRGGLAGSEQFF,TGTGCCAGCAGAGGGGGACTAGCGGGATCTGAGCAGTTCTTC
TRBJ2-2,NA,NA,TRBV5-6,CASSRGRTGELFF,TGTGCCAGCTCTCGGGGCCGGACCGGGGAGCTGTTTTTT
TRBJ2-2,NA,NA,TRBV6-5,CASTPTGNTGELFF,TGTGCCAGCACCCCGACAGGGAACACCGGGGAGCTGTTTTTT
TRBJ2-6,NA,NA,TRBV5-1,CASSLSGTGANVLTF,TGCGCCAGCAGCTTGTCCGGGACTGGGGCCAACGTCCTGACTTTC
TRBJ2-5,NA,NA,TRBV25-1,CASSEFTSLETQYF,TGTGCCAGCAGTGAGTTTACTAGCCTAGAGACCCAGTACTTC
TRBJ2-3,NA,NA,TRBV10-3,CAISEVGTLDTQYF,TGTGCCATCAGTGAGGTGGGGACCTTAGATACGCAGTATTTT
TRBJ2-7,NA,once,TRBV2,CASSVLRDGYEQYF,TGTGCCAGCAGTGTACTCCGGGACGGCTACGAGCAGTACTTC
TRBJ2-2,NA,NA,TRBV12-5,CASGLTGDTGELFF,TGTGCTAGTGGACTGACCGGGGACACCGGGGAGCTGTTTTTT
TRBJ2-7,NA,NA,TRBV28,CASSLWDSHTQYF,TGTGCCAGCAGTTTGTGGGACTCCCATACGCAGTACTTC
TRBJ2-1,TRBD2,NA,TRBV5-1,CASSPLGLAVDNEQFF,TGCGCCAGCAGCCCGCTGGGACTAGCGGTCGACAATGAGCAGTTCTTC
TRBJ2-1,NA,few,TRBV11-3,CASSLGVYNEQFF,TGTGCCAGCAGCTTGGGGGTGTATAATGAGCAGTTCTTC
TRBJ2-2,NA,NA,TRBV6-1,CASLEPTTGELFF,TGTGCCAGCTTAGAGCCGACGACCGGGGAGCTGTTTTTT
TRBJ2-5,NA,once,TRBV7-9,CASSLVSGHFQETQYF,TGTGCCAGCAGCTTAGTTTCGGGACATTTCCAAGAGACCCAGTACTTC
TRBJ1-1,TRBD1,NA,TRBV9,CASSVTGAGTEAFF,TGTGCCAGCAGCGTTACAGGGGCGGGGACTGAAGCTTTCTTT
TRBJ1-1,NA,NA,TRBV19,CASSLDSHTEAFF,TGTGCCAGTAGTCTAGACAGCCACACTGAAGCTTTCTTT
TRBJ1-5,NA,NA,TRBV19,CASSIGGSSGNQPQHF,TGTGCCAGTAGTATAGGTGGGAGTTCGGGCAATCAGCCCCAGCATTTT
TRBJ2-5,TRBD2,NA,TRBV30,CAWGGTSVRETQYF,TGTGCCTGGGGCGGGACTAGCGTTCGGGAGACCCAGTACTTC